The entry below gives a single T cell receptor (beta chain) sequence along with its context. The source of the sample is a study of long-term antiretroviral therapy in people with HIV. Across the study: The study's earliest collections predate the 2015 immediate-ART recommendation by about a decade.

A v3.0 immunoSEQ assay was performed at survey level. The data were produced by immunoSEQ multiplex PCR, yet TCRdb's version contains in-frame clones alone and is incomplete. The table has about 28,000 clones, approximately 83% seen once. Material: unsorted PBMCs, obtained 2.8 years after starting antiretroviral therapy. The clonotype was recovered from a man in his thirties or forties with HIV.

The CDR3 is CATSGTSGGKGTDTQYF. CDR3 DNA sequence: TGTGCCACCTCCGGGACTAGCGGGGGGAAGGGCACAGATACGCAGTATTTT. This sequence joins TRBV30 and TRBJ2-3, with 15 bases that match TRBD2. Looked up from germline, CDR1 is GTSNPN and CDR2 is SVGIG (reference sequence). This CDR3 region has 17 residues. The trim removed 8 bases at V and 1 base at J, leaving 10 bases unmatched.